This T cell receptor (beta chain) was identified during a study of shared clonotypes between healthy human individuals. Memory CD4+ cells were the fraction left after CD45RA+ naive selection. CDR1 and CDR2 from the germline V gene are SNHLY and FYNNEI. The CDR3 is 14 amino acids. Unmatched junction bases numbered 4, after V lost 5 bases and J lost 6 bases. Each sorted subset replicate got 200 ng genomic DNA, 25,000 to 35,000 genomes. Generated by immunoSEQ multiplex PCR, the TCRdb table keeps only in-frame clones and is missing some. Counted here are about 1 million clones, about 76% occurring once; the ten biggest clones make up about 1.5%.

This TCR came from a man between 18 and 29 years old in good health. The rearrangement links TRBV2 to TRBJ2-1; 10 bases agree with TRBD2. The sample was memory CD4+ T cells sorted from blood. Specified subset: CD45RA-negative fraction. Here the CDR3 DNA reads TGTGCCAGCAGTACTAGCGGGGTTGCCAATGAGCAGTTCTTC. It codes for CASSTSGVANEQFF.